The clone carrying this TCR beta chain was observed at least ten times. What it binds is unknown. The data were obtained in a study of regulatory T cells in long-lasting Graves disease. Background on the study: Newly diagnosed Graves' patients had taken antithyroid drugs under 3 months.

To make TCR beta libraries, researchers used iRepertoire HTBI primers and Arm-PCR of CDR3 regions. In TCRdb, the multiplex PCR reads were re-called with MiXCR into one record per CDR3 protein. In the table there are some 350,000 distinct CDR3 sequences, 15% to 20% of which are singletons. Time point in this sample: newly diagnosed GD, antithyroid drugs for less than 3 months. RNA from PBMCs was the source of the TCR library. The germline V gene has CDR1 MDHEN and CDR2 SYDVKM. The CDR3 length is 15 residues. V was pared by 6 bases and J by 0 bases, with 6 bases of the junction left unmatched. Study findings and constraints: Favored gene segments in persistent disease were TRBV28, TRBJ1-2 and TRBJ2-5.

These same records also appear under a second study, on T cells in Graves' hyperthyroidism and ophthalmopathy.

The rearrangement uses TRBV28 and TRBJ2-3; TRBD2 matches at 7 bases. The specimen comprised peripheral blood mononuclear cells (PBMCs), sampled at new diagnosis, from a patient treated with antithyroid drugs. The sequence was collected from a woman younger than 35 with Graves disease. The CDR3 region has the DNA TGTGCCAGCAGGGCACCCGGGGGGAGCACAGATACGCAGTATTTT. It yields the protein CASRAPGGSTDTQYF.